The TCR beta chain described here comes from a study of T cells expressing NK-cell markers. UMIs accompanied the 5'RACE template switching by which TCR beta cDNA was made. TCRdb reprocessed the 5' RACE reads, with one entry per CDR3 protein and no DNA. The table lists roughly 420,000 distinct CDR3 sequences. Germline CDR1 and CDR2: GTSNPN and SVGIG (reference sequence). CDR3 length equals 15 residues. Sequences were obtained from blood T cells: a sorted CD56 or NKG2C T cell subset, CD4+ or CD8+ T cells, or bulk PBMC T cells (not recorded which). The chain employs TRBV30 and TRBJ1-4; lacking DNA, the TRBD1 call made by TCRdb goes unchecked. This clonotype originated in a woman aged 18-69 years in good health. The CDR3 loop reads CAWSVRQGNSEKLFF.